The 24 T cell receptor beta chains in this list originate from one sample, sequenced in a study of coeliac disease. Repertoires were generated with immunoSEQ multiplex PCR, while TCRdb's copy carries only in-frame clones and drops some. The table shows over 5,000 clones, with about 67% occurring only once. Sequenced sample: lymphocytes from the gut lamina propria. The receptor source for this set is a man between 65 and 80 years old with active celiac disease.

The chain combines TRBV27 with TRBJ2-1, with 8 bases fitting TRBD1. This CDR3 is 16 amino acids long. Germline CDR1 is MNHEY and CDR2 is SMNVEV (reference sequence). Unmatched junction bases numbered 9, after V lost 5 bases and J lost 3 bases. CDR3 coding DNA: TGTGCCAGCAGTCCGATAGACAGGGGAAGCTACAATGAGCAGTTCTTC. Amino acid sequence: CASSPIDRGSYNEQFF.

By its share, this clone is large. The V gene is TRBV4-3, the J gene TRBJ1-1; D is possibly TRBD1 (6 bases). V lost 4 bases, J lost 4 bases, and 13 bases lay in between. The germline CDR1 and CDR2 sequences are LGHNA and YSLEER. The CDR3 length is 14 residues. The CDR3 loop reads CASSRTGRATEAFF. As DNA, the CDR3 is TGCGCCAGCAGCCGTACAGGGAGGGCCACTGAAGCTTTCTTT.

The rearrangement links TRBV5-1 to TRBJ2-2; perhaps TRBD1 as D (6 bases). CDR1 SGHRS and CDR2 YFSETQ come from the germline V gene. CDR3 length: 17 amino acids. Trimming took off 0 bases at V and 0 bases at J, with 12 bases between the two ends. DNA of the CDR3: TGCGCCAGCAGCTTGGCATCCGGGACAACGAACACCGGGGAGCTGTTTTTT. Residues: CASSLASGTTNTGELFF.

The gene calls are TRBV18 and TRBJ2-5; 9 nucleotides line up with TRBD1. The junction had 3 bases not matched to a gene; V was cut back by 5 bases and J by 5 bases. The CDR3 totals 13 residues. CDR1 KGHSH and CDR2 LQKENI come from the germline V gene. The CDR3 DNA reads TGTGCCAGCTCATCGGGGACAGGGGAGACCCAGTACTTC. This sequence encodes CASSSGTGETQYF.

This clone was recorded a few times. The chain couples TRBV5-8 to TRBJ2-3; D possibly corresponds to TRBD2 (5 bases). Germline lookup yields CDR1 SGHTS and CDR2 YDEGEE. Trimming stripped 2 bases from V and 3 bases from J, with 13 bases between. This CDR3 region has 15 residues. The CDR3 loop reads CASSFVSTGTDTQYF. CDR3 sequence (DNA): TGTGCCAGCAGCTTTGTCTCCACGGGGACAGATACGCAGTATTTT.

Note on this clone: One end of the junction does not line up with germline, which may come from a read error. CDR3 sequence: CASSLAWTGGAMNYGYTF. As DNA, the CDR3 is TGTGCTAGCAGCTTAGCCTGGACAGGGGGCGCGATGAACTATGGCTACACCTTC. V gene TRBV7-7 combines with J gene TRBJ1-2; 11 bases line up with TRBD1. The CDR3 runs to 18 residues. The V gene's germline CDR1 is SSHAT and CDR2 FNYEAQ (reference sequence).

Only a few counts were recorded for this clone. This chain links TRBV9 with TRBJ2-5, with 9 bases aligning to TRBD2. Germline V lookup: CDR1 SGDLS, CDR2 YYNGEE. The CDR3 is 16 residues long. J was trimmed by 5 bases and V by 0 bases; bases with no gene match: 8. The CDR3 sequence: CASSVEGRGGLETQYF. In DNA, the CDR3 is TGTGCCAGCAGCGTAGAGGGGCGGGGGGGCCTGGAGACCCAGTACTTC. Together with reference TRBV9 and TRBJ2-5, the CDR3 gives the full variable domain: DSGVTQTPKHLITATGQRVTLRCSPRSGDLSVYWYQQSLDQGLQFLIQYYNGEERAKGNILERFSAQQFPDLHSELNLSSLELGDSALYFCASSVEGRGGLETQYFGPGTRLLVL.

The CDR3 bases are TGTGCCAGCACCGAAACAGGAGCGAACACTGAAGCTTTCTTT. This encodes CASTETGANTEAFF. The rearrangement joins TRBV9 to TRBJ1-1; D might be TRBD1 (5 bases). The ends were cut back, 6 bases at V and 1 base at J, with 13 bases in the middle. Germline values: CDR1 SGDLS, CDR2 YYNGEE. The CDR3 length is 14 residues.

The chain joins TRBV2 to TRBJ2-5; TRBD2 matches 9 bases. The CDR3 has 15 residues. Germline V gives CDR1 SNHLY, CDR2 FYNNEI. Trimming removed 3 bases from V and 0 bases from J; junction bases left unmatched: 2. CDR3 protein: CASSDTSGHQETQYF. As DNA, the CDR3 is TGTGCCAGCAGTGATACTAGCGGGCACCAAGAGACCCAGTACTTC.

The V gene is TRBV28, the J gene TRBJ2-7, with a weak D call TRBD2 (5 bases). V was trimmed by 2 bases and J by 3 bases, leaving 14 bases between them. CDR1 is MDHEN, CDR2 SYDVKM, per germline. CDR3 length: 15 residues. CDR3 in amino acids: CASSLPDGIRYEQYF. CDR3 nucleotides: TGTGCCAGCAGTTTACCCGACGGGATCCGCTACGAGCAGTACTTC.

The chain employs TRBV5-3 and TRBJ1-1; maybe TRBD1 (5 bases). TRBV5-3 is annotated as an ORF whose role is uncertain. This CDR3 comprises 20 residues. Deletions cut 4 bases from V and 1 base from J, with 29 bases between. The CDR3 DNA reads as TGTGCCAGAAGCGTCTACCCCCGTTTGACAGACGATCCGAGGAACACTGAAGCTTTCTTT. Translated: CARSVYPRLTDDPRNTEAFF.

The V call is TRBV4-1, the J call TRBJ2-1; 8 bases are shared with TRBD2. Germline V gene sequence: CDR1 MGHRA, CDR2 YSYEKL. CDR3 length equals 17 residues. Trimming cost V 4 bases and J 3 bases; bases outside gene matches: 11. Written as DNA, the CDR3 is TGCGCCAGCAGCCTCCCCCTGGGTAGCGGGGACTACAATGAGCAGTTCTTC. Its translation: CASSLPLGSGDYNEQFF.

The chain carries TRBV27 and TRBJ2-1; 8 positions agree with TRBD1. Unmatched junction bases numbered 9, after V lost 10 bases and J lost 4 bases. The CDR3 covers 14 residues. Germline V gives CDR1 MNHEY, CDR2 SMNVEV (reference sequence). CDR3 residues: CATGRDRGYNEQFF. The CDR3 DNA reads as TGTGCCACGGGGAGAGACAGGGGATACAATGAGCAGTTCTTC.

The table lists this clone with a few counts. The genes are TRBV5-1 and TRBJ2-2; 8 bases are a match to TRBD1. This CDR3 has 13 residues. CDR1 is SGHRS and CDR2 is YFSETQ in the germline V gene. V lost 6 bases to trimming and J lost 6 bases; unmatched junction nucleotides: 4. In DNA form, the CDR3 reads TGCGCCAGCACCAAGACAGGGGCCGGGGAGCTGTTTTTT. Its protein product is CASTKTGAGELFF.

This chain uses TRBV11-2 with TRBJ1-1; 8 nucleotides match TRBD1. The length of the CDR3 is 15 residues. V was clipped by 4 bases and J by 1 base; unmatched bases: 5. The germline CDR1 and CDR2 sequences are SGHAT and FQNNGV. The CDR3 DNA reads as TGTGCCAGCAGCTCGAGGACAGGGCCGAACACTGAAGCTTTCTTT. Its protein product is CASSSRTGPNTEAFF.

The chain employs TRBV18 and TRBJ1-2; no definite D call. The CDR3 sequence is 14 residues long. Germline V gene sequence: CDR1 KGHSH, CDR2 LQKENI. Between the trimmed V and J ends, which lost 2 bases and 4 bases, there was a span of 11 bases. CDR3: CASSPSPVFYGYTF. CDR3 in DNA: TGTGCCAGCTCACCATCTCCAGTATTCTATGGCTACACCTTC.

V is TRBV29-1 and J is TRBJ2-3; D not certain. Germline CDR1 SQVTM, CDR2 ANQGSEA. V dropped 5 bases and J dropped 3 bases, with 6 bases sitting between them. The CDR3 is 11 amino acids. The CDR3 sequence is CSVKETDTQYF. The CDR3 DNA follows: TGCAGCGTTAAGGAGACAGATACGCAGTATTTT.

The table lists this clone with a few counts. CDR3 region: CASSLPTGHNYNEQFF. The CDR3 nucleotides are TGTGCCAGCTCGCTCCCGACAGGGCACAACTACAATGAGCAGTTCTTC. The V call is TRBV18, the J call TRBJ2-1, with 7 bases lining up with TRBD1. J gave up 3 bases and V 6 bases, and 11 bases lay outside the gene matches. The CDR3 spans 16 residues. Germline V CDR1 and CDR2: KGHSH, LQKENI.

The chain employs TRBV10-3 and TRBJ2-3, with 9 bases lining up with TRBD1. Germline CDR1 is ENHRY and CDR2 is SYGVKD. Trimming at V came to 10 bases and at J to 4 bases, leaving 6 bases not matched to a gene. The CDR3 is 13 amino acids. Here the CDR3 DNA reads TGTGCCACGACGGGACAGGGCCCAGATACGCAGTATTTT. Encoded protein: CATTGQGPDTQYF.

The V and J genes are TRBV7-2 and TRBJ2-2; 11 bases align to TRBD2. The CDR3 loop spans 15 amino acids. The junction had 3 bases not matched to a gene; V was cut back by 5 bases and J by 4 bases. Looked up from germline, CDR1 is SGHTA and CDR2 is FQGNSA. The CDR3 DNA follows: TGTGCCAGCAGCCCCGGACTAGCGGGCACCGGGGAGCTGTTTTTT. Amino acid sequence: CASSPGLAGTGELFF.

The chain has TRBV19 and TRBJ1-2; 8 bases match TRBD1. Germline CDR1 and CDR2: LNHDA and SQIVND (reference sequence). J lost 5 bases, V lost 7 bases, and 6 bases had no gene match. The CDR3 loop spans 13 amino acids. The CDR3 loop reads CASKKDRVYGYTF. CDR3 DNA sequence: TGTGCCAGTAAAAAGGACAGGGTGTATGGCTACACCTTC.

The V gene is TRBV11-3, the J gene TRBJ1-1; D not resolved. The CDR3 is 14 amino acids. Germline V gene lookup returns CDR1 SGHNT and CDR2 YENEEA. V gave up 1 base and J gave up 0 bases, with 6 bases separating them. CDR3 protein: CASSLGRLNTEAFF. The CDR3 DNA reads TGTGCCAGCAGCTTAGGTCGGTTGAACACTGAAGCTTTCTTT.

The chain carries TRBV11-2 and TRBJ2-7, with a tentative D call TRBD2 (5 bases). CDR3 length equals 14 residues. The V gene lost 1 base and the J gene lost 9 bases, with 16 bases spanning the gap. CDR1 and CDR2 from the germline V gene are SGHAT and FQNNGV. The CDR3 DNA sequence: TGTGCCAGCAGCTTAGTAGCTGAGGGCGGTGGGCAGTACTTC. It translates to CASSLVAEGGGQYF.

This chain links TRBV14 with TRBJ1-4; D uncertain. The V and J ends lost 4 bases and 2 bases respectively, with 11 bases between them. Germline V gene data show CDR1 as SGHDN and CDR2 as FVKESK. This CDR3 is 15 amino acids long. The CDR3 region is CASSRNTGTNEKLFF. The CDR3 DNA sequence: TGTGCCAGCAGCCGCAACACGGGGACTAATGAAAAACTGTTTTTT.